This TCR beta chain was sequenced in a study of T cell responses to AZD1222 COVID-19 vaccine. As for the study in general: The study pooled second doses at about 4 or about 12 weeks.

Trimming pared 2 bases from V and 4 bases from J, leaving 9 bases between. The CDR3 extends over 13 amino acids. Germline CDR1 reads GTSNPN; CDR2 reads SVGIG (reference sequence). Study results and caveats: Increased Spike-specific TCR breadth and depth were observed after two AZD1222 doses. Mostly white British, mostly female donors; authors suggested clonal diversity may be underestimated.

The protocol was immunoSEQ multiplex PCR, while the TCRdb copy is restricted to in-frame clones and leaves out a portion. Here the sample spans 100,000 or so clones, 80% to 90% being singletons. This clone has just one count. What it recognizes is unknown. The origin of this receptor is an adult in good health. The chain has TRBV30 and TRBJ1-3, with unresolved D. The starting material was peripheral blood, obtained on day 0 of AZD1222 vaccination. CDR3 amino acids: CAWSSDAGNTIYF. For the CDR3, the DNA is TGTGCCTGGAGTTCGGATGCAGGAAACACCATATATTTT.